This TCR beta chain was recorded in a study of OX40 agonist ivuxolimab in advanced cancers. Study-wide background: Patients enrolled in dose escalation were diagnosed with hepatocellular carcinoma, melanoma, renal cell or head and neck cancer.

If patients had autoimmune disease history or systemic immunosuppression, they were excluded. Profiled with immunoSEQ multiplex PCR; TCRdb holds only in-frame clones, not every one. The repertoire has fewer than 85,000 clones, roughly 90% of them found once; the top ten carry 0.55% to 0.7%. Trimming removed 5 bases at V and 3 bases at J, with 11 bases between. The CDR3 runs to 14 residues. The germline gives CDR1 LNHDA, CDR2 SQIVND (reference sequence). The V gene is TRBV19, the J gene TRBJ1-5; possible D gene TRBD1, 6 bases. The source was CD4+ or CD8+ T cells sorted from blood, collected in a trial of the OX40 agonist ivuxolimab. This receptor was obtained from an adult with an advanced solid tumor such as melanoma, head and neck, liver or kidney cancer. The CDR3 region has the DNA TGTGCCAGTAGTCTACAGGGCCCCAATCAGCCCCAGCATTTT. It yields the protein CASSLQGPNQPQHF.